These T cell receptor beta chains were read from a single sample in a study of response to subunit inactivated influenza vaccine. From the RT-PCR reads, TCRdb called clonotypes with MiXCR, one entry per CDR3 protein. This sample yields 650,000 to 800,000 distinct CDR3 sequences, of which 14% are seen a single time; 5.5% to 8% belongs to the top ten. The sample in question was PBMCs from blood, obtained around two weeks before vaccination. The origin of the receptors is a man aged 50 or older who received an inactivated influenza vaccine. The CDR3 runs from the conserved cysteine through the conserved F or W. A D gene is named only where the DNA matches it firmly. Clone size is stated in some rows and not others, as once, few, many or a class when expanded.

TRBV5-6	15	TRBD2	once	TRBJ2-1	TGTGCCAGCAGCTTGGATTGGACTAGCGGGAATGAGCAGTTCTTC	CASSLDWTSGNEQFF
TRBV3-1	16	TRBD2	few	TRBJ2-5	TGTGCCAGCAGCCAAGGTGCGGGGGGCGCCCTAGAGACCCAGTACTTC	CASSQGAGGALETQYF
TRBV25-1	13	-	-	TRBJ2-2	TGTGCCAGCAGTGCAAGGGATGCCGGGGAGCTGTTTTTT	CASSARDAGELFF
TRBV7-9	16	-	-	TRBJ2-3	TGTGCCAGCAGCTTAGTATTAGCGGTAGGCACAGATACGCAGTATTTT	CASSLVLAVGTDTQYF
TRBV10-3	13	-	few	TRBJ2-3	TGTGCCATCAGGCCAGCGGGCACAGATACGCAGTATTTT	CAIRPAGTDTQYF
TRBV5-8	13	-	few	TRBJ1-4	TGTGCCAGCAGCTTGTCGCGGGATGAAAAACTGTTTTTT	CASSLSRDEKLFF
TRBV4-3	14	-	many	TRBJ1-5	TGCGCCAGCAGCCCCGACGCGGACAGTTCGGCCCAGCATTTT	CASSPDADSSAQHF
TRBV29-1	12	TRBD1	once	TRBJ1-1	TGCAGCGTTACCAGGGGGATCACTGAAGCTTTCTTT	CSVTRGITEAFF
TRBV2	13	-	few	TRBJ2-2	TGTGCCAGCCTCTCGAAAAACACCGGGGAGCTGTTTTTT	CASLSKNTGELFF
TRBV7-9	15	TRBD1	-	TRBJ1-2	TGTGCCAGCAGCTTAGGGGACAGGAGAAACTATGGCTACACCTTC	CASSLGDRRNYGYTF
TRBV3-1	12	-	few	TRBJ2-7	TGTGCCAGCAGCATAGTCGCCTACGAGCAGTACTTC	CASSIVAYEQYF
TRBV6-1	13	-	-	TRBJ1-4	TGTGCCAGCAGCTGGAGAGAAAATGAAAAACTGTTTTTT	CASSWRENEKLFF
TRBV4-2	17	TRBD1	few	TRBJ2-7	TGTGCCAGCAGTCAACAGGCCCACGGGGACAGGGGCTACGAGCAGTACTTC	CASSQQAHGDRGYEQYF
TRBV10-2	17	TRBD2	-	TRBJ2-5	TGCGCCAGCAGTGCAGCTAGCGGGGGGGTCCTCCAAGAGACCCAGTACTTC	CASSAASGGVLQETQYF
TRBV6-1	15	-	few	TRBJ1-6	TGTGCCAGCAGTGAAGCGCTAGGGGCAGCTAGTCCCCTCCACTTT	CASSEALGAASPLHF
TRBV11-1	20	TRBD1	-	TRBJ2-6	TGTGCCAGCAGCTTAATCATCGCGGACAGGGATATGACTGGGGCCAACGTCCTGACTTTC	CASSLIIADRDMTGANVLTF
TRBV7-3	14	-	few	TRBJ2-2	TGTGCCAGCAGCCCCGGGACTCACACCGGGGAGCTGTTTTTT	CASSPGTHTGELFF
TRBV28	15	-	few	TRBJ2-3	TGTGCCAGCAGTTTATCGGGTCTGGTCACAGATACGCAGTATTTT	CASSLSGLVTDTQYF
TRBV10-3	15	-	few	TRBJ2-7	TGTGCCATCAGTGATAACTCCCTGGTATCGGGTGAGCAGTACTTC	CAISDNSLVSGEQYF
TRBV12-3/TRBV12-4	16	TRBD1	few	TRBJ2-2	TGTGCCAGCAGTCTCCGGACAGGGGGCGGCACCGGGGAGCTGTTTTTT	CASSLRTGGGTGELFF
TRBV6-2/TRBV6-3	13	-	-	TRBJ1-1	TGTGCCAGCAGAATGGGGGTTCTGCCTGAAGCTTTCTTT	CASRMGVLPEAFF
TRBV15	16	TRBD2	few	TRBJ2-3	TGTGCCACCAGCAGAGGCTTAGCGGGGGGCACAGATACGCAGTATTTT	CATSRGLAGGTDTQYF
TRBV7-8	14	-	few	TRBJ2-3	TGTGCCAGCACGGGACCAGCCTGGATAGATACGCAGTATTTT	CASTGPAWIDTQYF
TRBV27	17	TRBD2	-	TRBJ2-1	TGTGCCAGCTCTATTGGCGGCGGGAGAGGGGCCTACAATGAGCAGTTCTTC	CASSIGGGRGAYNEQFF
TRBV5-1	16	TRBD1	-	TRBJ2-1	TGCGCCAGCAGCCTCCGAGGACAGGGGGAATCGACTGAGCAGTTCTTC	CASSLRGQGESTEQFF
TRBV2	16	TRBD2	few	TRBJ2-7	TGTGCCAGCAGTTATCCTCCGGGACTAGGGTCCTACGAGCAGTACTTC	CASSYPPGLGSYEQYF
TRBV10-3	13	-	few	TRBJ2-4	TGTGCCATCAGTGAGGGTCAGAAAAACATTCAGTACTTC	CAISEGQKNIQYF
TRBV28	16	-	many	TRBJ1-6	TGTGCCAGCAGTTTACATAATCGGATCTTCAATTCACCCCTCCACTTT	CASSLHNRIFNSPLHF
TRBV20-1	15	-	few	TRBJ2-3	TGCAGTGCTAGAGTTGGCGGTAGGATCACAGATACGCAGTATTTT	CSARVGGRITDTQYF
TRBV10-3	16	TRBD2	many	TRBJ2-1	TGTGCCATCAGTGACCCTAGCGGGGGGGTTAGCAATGAGCAGTTCTTC	CAISDPSGGVSNEQFF
TRBV7-2	15	-	-	TRBJ2-1	TGTGCCAGCAGCTTAGACCCCTCAACCTACAATGAGCAGTTCTTC	CASSLDPSTYNEQFF
TRBV12-3/TRBV12-4	15	-	-	TRBJ2-5	TGTGCCAGCACTGCCGGGGCCAGAAGCAAAGAGACCCAGTACTTC	CASTAGARSKETQYF
TRBV9	14	-	few	TRBJ2-7	TGTGCCTCGAGTAAGGGACACCACTCCTACGAGCAGTACTTC	CASSKGHHSYEQYF
TRBV5-1	15	-	few	TRBJ1-1	TGCGCCAGCAGCTTGGTCGGGCCATGGGACACTGAAGCTTTCTTT	CASSLVGPWDTEAFF
TRBV28	17	TRBD2	many	TRBJ2-7	TGTGCCAGCAGTTTACCCCTGGGGACTAGCGGGAGATACGAGCAGTACTTC	CASSLPLGTSGRYEQYF
TRBV2	15	TRBD2	few	TRBJ2-7	TGTGCCAGCAGTCCCAGTCCGGGACTAGCCTACGAGCAGTACTTC	CASSPSPGLAYEQYF
TRBV9	12	-	-	TRBJ2-7	TGTGCCAGCAGCCCTGGGTTCCACGAGCAGTACTTC	CASSPGFHEQYF
TRBV7-2	15	TRBD2	few	TRBJ2-7	TGTGCCAGCAGCCCAGTGGGGGGGAGCTCCTACGAGCAGTACTTC	CASSPVGGSSYEQYF
TRBV12-3/TRBV12-4	15	-	-	TRBJ2-1	TGTGCCAGCAGTTCCCCTATGAGGGCACGCCCATATAAGTTCTTC	CASSSPMRARPYKFF
TRBV5-6	18	-	few	TRBJ1-1	TGTGCCAGCAGCCCAATTACAGGGATCGGGACCATTAACACTGAAGCTTTCTTT	CASSPITGIGTINTEAFF
TRBV6-2/TRBV6-3	14	TRBD1	-	TRBJ2-7	TGTGCCACTACCTCCGACAGGGGCCTCTACGAGCAGTACTTC	CATTSDRGLYEQYF
TRBV6-2/TRBV6-3	15	-	-	TRBJ2-3	TGTGCCAGCTTTACAGGGCGGGAGAAGACAGATACGCAGTATTTT	CASFTGREKTDTQYF
TRBV4-1	15	-	-	TRBJ1-2	TGCGCCAGCAGCCTATCAGGGTTCCAAGACCATGGCTACACCTTC	CASSLSGFQDHGYTF
TRBV6-5	14	-	once	TRBJ2-1	TGTGCCAGCAGTTACTCTGACGGTTACAATGAGCAGTTCTTC	CASSYSDGYNEQFF
TRBV4-3	13	-	few	TRBJ2-7	TGCGCCAGCAGCCAAGTCGAGAGAGCTGAGCAGTACTTC	CASSQVERAEQYF
TRBV24-1	20	TRBD2	-	TRBJ2-1	TGTGCCACCAGTGATTTCCCCAGCACGAGGGGCGGGAGATCCTACAATGAGCAGTTCTTC	CATSDFPSTRGGRSYNEQFF